This T cell receptor (beta chain) is drawn from a study of T cells in Graves' hyperthyroidism and ophthalmopathy. Amplification of TCR beta CDR3 regions was performed using RNA transcripts as template. When the TCR CDR3 underwent first-round RT-PCR, the HTBI primer set was used. One entry per CDR3 protein, called by TCRdb with MiXCR from the multiplex PCR reads. The table lists around 300,000 distinct CDR3 sequences, approximately 15% of them singletons. Ten or more counts support this clonotype. Not enrolled were patients with uncontrolled infection, other autoimmune disease, pregnancy or lactation. Unmatched junction bases numbered 8, after V lost 5 bases and J lost 6 bases. There are 14 residues in the CDR3.

The J gene is TRBJ1-1, the V gene TRBV12-3 or TRBV12-4; 8 nucleotides match TRBD1. The sequenced sample consisted of blood. The sequence was obtained from a woman under 40 with Graves' hyperthyroidism. The CDR3 here is CASSHTGGAAEAFF. The CDR3 DNA is TGTGCCAGCAGTCATACAGGGGGTGCAGCTGAAGCTTTCTTT.